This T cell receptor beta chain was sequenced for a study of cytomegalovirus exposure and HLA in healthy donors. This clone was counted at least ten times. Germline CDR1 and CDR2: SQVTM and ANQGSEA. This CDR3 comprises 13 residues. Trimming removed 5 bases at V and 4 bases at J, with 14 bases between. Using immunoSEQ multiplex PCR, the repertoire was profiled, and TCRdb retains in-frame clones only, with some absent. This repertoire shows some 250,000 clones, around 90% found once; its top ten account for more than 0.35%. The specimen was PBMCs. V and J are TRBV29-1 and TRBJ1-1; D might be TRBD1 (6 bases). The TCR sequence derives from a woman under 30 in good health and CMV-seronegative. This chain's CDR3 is CSVSYREGTEAFF. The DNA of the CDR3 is TGCAGCGTTTCCTACAGGGAGGGCACTGAAGCTTTCTTT.